The rows below give T cell receptor beta chains drawn from one sample of a study of OX40 agonist ivuxolimab in advanced cancers. Sequencing was performed with immunoSEQ multiplex PCR; in TCRdb, only in-frame clones are kept and a portion is missing. The data hold 46,000 or so clones, with roughly 90% observed a single time. Sample: CD4+ or CD8+ T cells sorted from blood, taken in a trial of the OX40 agonist ivuxolimab. Every receptor here comes from an adult with an advanced solid tumor such as melanoma, head and neck, liver or kidney cancer. Each CDR3 is given with its conserved first and last residue. A D gene is named only where the DNA matches it firmly. The size field is filled for only some rows; it gives once, few, many or a size class.

abundance	v_gene	j_gene	d_gene	CDR3nt	CDR3aa
NA	TRBV2	TRBJ2-7	NA	TGTGCCAGCAAGGGCCGCGAGGCCTACGAGCAGTACTTC	CASKGREAYEQYF
NA	TRBV7-3	TRBJ1-1	TRBD1	TGTGCCAGCAGCTTAGAGGTGCAGGGGGCTGTCGCTGAAGCTTTCTTT	CASSLEVQGAVAEAFF
NA	TRBV30	TRBJ2-7	NA	TGTGCCTGGAGTGTAGGACCCGACGAGCAGTACTTC	CAWSVGPDEQYF
NA	TRBV9	TRBJ2-1	TRBD2	TGTGCCAGCAGCGTGGGCAGAGAGGTAGGGAGGGACAATGAGCAGTTCTTC	CASSVGREVGRDNEQFF
NA	TRBV5-4	TRBJ1-1	NA	TGTGCCAGCAGAAAGGACATCGGGATCACTGAAGCTTTCTTT	CASRKDIGITEAFF
NA	TRBV14	TRBJ1-2	NA	TGTGCCAGCAGGGGAACAGGGCGTGGCTACACCTTC	CASRGTGRGYTF
NA	TRBV19	TRBJ1-2	NA	TGTGCCAGCAAAGAACGGTCTTTAGGGGCCTGGGGCTACACCTTC	CASKERSLGAWGYTF
NA	TRBV6-5	TRBJ2-7	NA	TGTGCCAGCAGCCTCCTAGCCCGGGAAAGCAACGAGCAGTACTTC	CASSLLARESNEQYF
NA	TRBV7-9	TRBJ1-1	TRBD1	TGTGCCAGCAGCGACTGGGACAGGGAGAACACTGAAGCTTTCTTT	CASSDWDRENTEAFF
NA	TRBV9	TRBJ1-5	TRBD1	TGTGCCAGCAGCGGGACAGGGGGCCTGAATCAGCCCCAGCATTTT	CASSGTGGLNQPQHF
NA	TRBV9	TRBJ1-4	NA	TGTGCCAGCAGCGTAGCTGCGGGGAGTAATGAAAAACTGTTTTTT	CASSVAAGSNEKLFF
NA	TRBV27	TRBJ2-1	TRBD2	TGTGCCAGCAGTTTCTCTATGGGGGGGGTATCCTACAATGAGCAGTTCTTC	CASSFSMGGVSYNEQFF
NA	TRBV7-3	TRBJ1-2	TRBD1	TGTGCCAGCAGCTTAGTTGGGGGACAGGGAGGAGGCTACACCTTC	CASSLVGGQGGGYTF
few	TRBV11-2	TRBJ2-2	TRBD2	TGTGCCAGCAGCCCTAGCGGGAGGTTTACCGGGGAGCTGTTTTTT	CASSPSGRFTGELFF
NA	TRBV11-3	TRBJ2-2	TRBD2	TGTGCCAGCAGCTCGGCGGGGGCCGGGGAGCTGTTTTTT	CASSSAGAGELFF
once	TRBV7-9	TRBJ2-3	TRBD2	TGTGCCAGCAGCCCGAGGGCGCAGGGACTAGCGGGAGGTGATACGCAGTATTTT	CASSPRAQGLAGGDTQYF
few	TRBV30	TRBJ1-2	NA	TGTGCCTGTCTTGAGCGGTGGGGACCGCGATTAATGTATGGCTACACCTTC	CACLERWGPRLMYGYTF
NA	TRBV12-2	TRBJ2-2	NA	TGTGCAAGTCGCTTAGCCTTAGCGCCCACCGGGGAGCTGTTTTTT	CASRLALAPTGELFF
NA	TRBV6-4	TRBJ2-2	NA	TGTGCCAGCAGTGACTCAGGGGGGAGTAACACCGGGGAGCTGTTTTTT	CASSDSGGSNTGELFF
NA	TRBV19	TRBJ2-7	NA	TGTGCCAGTAGGTGGGGCTCAGGGGCGAGTTACGAGCAGTACTTC	CASRWGSGASYEQYF
NA	TRBV12-5	TRBJ2-1	TRBD2	TGTGCTAGTGGTCTGGAGGGAGCGGGGCGAAACAATGAGCAGTTCTTC	CASGLEGAGRNNEQFF
NA	TRBV5-6	TRBJ2-7	NA	TGTGCCAGCAGCGCCACCTACGAGCAGTACTTC	CASSATYEQYF
NA	TRBV25-1	TRBJ2-7	TRBD2	TGTGCCAGCAGTGAAGTGACTAGCGGGAAACCGGGGGGCTACGAGCAGTACTTC	CASSEVTSGKPGGYEQYF
NA	TRBV9	TRBJ1-2	NA	TGTGCCAGCAGCGTAGAGGGACTTTACTATGGCTACACCTTC	CASSVEGLYYGYTF
NA	TRBV7-8	TRBJ1-1	NA	TGTGCCAGCAGCTTAGCGCCCGAGAGCGAGAACACTGAAGCTTTCTTT	CASSLAPESENTEAFF
NA	TRBV10-3	TRBJ2-2	NA	TGTGCCATCAGTGATCCCGGGGAGCTGTTTTTT	CAISDPGELFF
NA	TRBV7-3	TRBJ2-1	TRBD1	TGTGCCAGCAGCTTCGGGACAGGGTCTATAAGCTCCTACAATGAGCAGTTCTTC	CASSFGTGSISSYNEQFF
few	TRBV4-2	TRBJ2-7	TRBD2	TGTGCCAGCAGCTTTAGCGGGAGTATAAACGAGCAGTACTTC	CASSFSGSINEQYF
NA	TRBV7-2	TRBJ1-2	NA	TGTGCCAGCAGCTTAGGAGAGGGGGGGCGATGGAACTATGGCTACACCTTC	CASSLGEGGRWNYGYTF